The clone carrying this T cell receptor beta chain was counted between two and nine times. The data were obtained in a study of early T cells in non-severe SARS-CoV-2 infection. CDR3 length: 13 residues. Trimming shortened V by 6 bases and J by 3 bases, and 11 bases separated the two germline ends. Unique molecular identifier tags were affixed to discrete cDNA molecules. In TCRdb, the 5' RACE reads were re-called with MiXCR into one record per CDR3 protein. Among 35,000 to 55,000 distinct CDR3 sequences, around 10% were seen once, and the ten largest hold around a fifth. The rearrangement links TRBV12-3 or TRBV12-4 to TRBJ1-2; a possible D gene is TRBD1 (5 bases). Sequences were obtained from whole blood. This TCR came from an adult who was a healthcare worker with PCR-confirmed SARS-CoV-2 infection or an uninfected control (not recorded which). The chain's CDR3 is CASSPGGYYGYTF. Written as DNA, the CDR3 is TGTGCCAGCAGCCCCGGGGGTTACTATGGCTACACCTTC.